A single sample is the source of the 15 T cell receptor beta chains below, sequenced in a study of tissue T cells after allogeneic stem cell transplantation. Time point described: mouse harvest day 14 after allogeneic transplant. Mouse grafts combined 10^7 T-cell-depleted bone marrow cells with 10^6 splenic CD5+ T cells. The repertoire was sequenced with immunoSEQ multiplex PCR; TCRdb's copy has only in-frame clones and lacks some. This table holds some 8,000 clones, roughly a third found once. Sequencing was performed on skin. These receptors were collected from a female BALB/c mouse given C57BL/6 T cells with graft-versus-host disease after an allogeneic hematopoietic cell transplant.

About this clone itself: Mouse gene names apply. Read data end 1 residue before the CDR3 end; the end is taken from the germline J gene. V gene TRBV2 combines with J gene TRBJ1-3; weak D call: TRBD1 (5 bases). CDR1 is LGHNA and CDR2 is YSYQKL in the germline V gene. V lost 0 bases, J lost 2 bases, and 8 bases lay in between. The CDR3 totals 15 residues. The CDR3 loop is CASSQDTRAGNTLYF. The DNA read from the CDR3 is TGTGCCAGCAGCCAAGATACCAGGGCTGGAAATACGCTCTAT.

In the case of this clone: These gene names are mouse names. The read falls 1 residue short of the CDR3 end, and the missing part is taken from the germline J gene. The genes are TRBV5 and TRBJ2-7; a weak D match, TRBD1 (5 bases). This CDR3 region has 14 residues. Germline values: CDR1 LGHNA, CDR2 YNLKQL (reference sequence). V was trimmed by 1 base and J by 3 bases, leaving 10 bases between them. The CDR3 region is CASSQAGDSYEQYF. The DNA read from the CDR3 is TGTGCCAGCAGCCAAGCAGGAGACAGCTATGAACAGTAC.

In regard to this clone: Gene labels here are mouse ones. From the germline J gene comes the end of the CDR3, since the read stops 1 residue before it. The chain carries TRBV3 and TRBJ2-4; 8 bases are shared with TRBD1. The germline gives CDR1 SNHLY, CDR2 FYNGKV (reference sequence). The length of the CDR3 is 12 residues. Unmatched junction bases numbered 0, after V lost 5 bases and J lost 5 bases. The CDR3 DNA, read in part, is TGTGCCAGCAGCGGACAGGGAAACACCTTGTAC. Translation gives CASSGQGNTLY. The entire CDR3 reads CASSGQGNTLYF.

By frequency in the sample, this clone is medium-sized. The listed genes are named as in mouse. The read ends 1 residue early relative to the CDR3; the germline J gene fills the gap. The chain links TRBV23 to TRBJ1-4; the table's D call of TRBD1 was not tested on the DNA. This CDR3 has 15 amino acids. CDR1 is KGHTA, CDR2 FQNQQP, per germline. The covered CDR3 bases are TGCTCCAGCAGTCTGGACAGCCTTTCCAACGAAAGATTATTT. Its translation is CSSSLDSLSNERLF. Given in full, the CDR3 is CSSSLDSLSNERLFF. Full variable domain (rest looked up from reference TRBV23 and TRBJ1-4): DAAVTQKPRYLIKMKGQEAEMKCIPEKGHTAVFWYQQKQSKELKFLIYFQNQQPLDQIDMVKERFSAVCPSSSLCSLGIRTCEAEDSALYLCSSSLDSLSNERLFFGHGTKLSVL.

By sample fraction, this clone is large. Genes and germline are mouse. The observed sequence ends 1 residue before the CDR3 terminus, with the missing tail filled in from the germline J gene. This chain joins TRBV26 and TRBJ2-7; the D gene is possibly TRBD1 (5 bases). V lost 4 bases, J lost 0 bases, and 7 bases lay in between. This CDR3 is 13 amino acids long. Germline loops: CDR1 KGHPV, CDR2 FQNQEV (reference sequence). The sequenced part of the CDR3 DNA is TGTGCCAGCAGTCCAGGGAGCTCCTATGAACAGTAC. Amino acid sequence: CASSPGSSYEQY. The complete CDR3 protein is CASSPGSSYEQYF. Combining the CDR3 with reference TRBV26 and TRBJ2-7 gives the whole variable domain NSKVIQTPRYLVKGQGQKAKMRCIPEKGHPVVFWYQQNKNNEFKFLINFQNQEVLQQIDMTEKRFSAECPSNSPCSLEIQSSEAGDSALYLCASSPGSSYEQYFGPGTRLTVL.

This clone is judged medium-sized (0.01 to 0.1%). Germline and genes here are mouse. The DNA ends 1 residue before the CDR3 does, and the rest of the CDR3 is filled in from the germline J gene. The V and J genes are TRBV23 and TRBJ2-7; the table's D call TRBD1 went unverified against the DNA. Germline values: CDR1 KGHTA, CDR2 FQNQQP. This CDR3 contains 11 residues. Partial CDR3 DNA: TGCTCCAGCAGACAGGGGTATGAACAGTAC. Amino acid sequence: CSSRQGYEQY. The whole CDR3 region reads CSSRQGYEQYF.

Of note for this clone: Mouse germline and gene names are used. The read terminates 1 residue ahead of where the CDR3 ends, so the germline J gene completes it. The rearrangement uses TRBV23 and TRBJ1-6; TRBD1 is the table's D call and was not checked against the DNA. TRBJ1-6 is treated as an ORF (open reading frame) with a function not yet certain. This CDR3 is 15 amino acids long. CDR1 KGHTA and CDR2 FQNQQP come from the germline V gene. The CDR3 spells CSSSPQGAGNSPLYF. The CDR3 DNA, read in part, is TGCTCCAGCAGTCCCCAGGGGGCGGGAAATTCGCCCCTCTAC.

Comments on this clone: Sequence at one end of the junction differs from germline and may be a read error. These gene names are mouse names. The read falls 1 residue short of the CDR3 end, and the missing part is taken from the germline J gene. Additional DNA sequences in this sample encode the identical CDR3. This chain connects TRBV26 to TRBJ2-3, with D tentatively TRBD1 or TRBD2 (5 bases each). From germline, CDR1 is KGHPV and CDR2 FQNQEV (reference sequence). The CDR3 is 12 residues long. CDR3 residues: CASSAGPETLYF. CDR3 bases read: TGCGCCAGCAGTGCGGGACCAGAAACGCTGTAT. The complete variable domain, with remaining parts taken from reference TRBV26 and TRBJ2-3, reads NSKVIQTPRYLVKGQGQKAKMRCIPEKGHPVVFWYQQNKNNEFKFLINFQNQEVLQQIDMTEKRFSAECPSNSPCSLEIQSSEAGDSALYLCASSAGPETLYFGSGTRLTVL.

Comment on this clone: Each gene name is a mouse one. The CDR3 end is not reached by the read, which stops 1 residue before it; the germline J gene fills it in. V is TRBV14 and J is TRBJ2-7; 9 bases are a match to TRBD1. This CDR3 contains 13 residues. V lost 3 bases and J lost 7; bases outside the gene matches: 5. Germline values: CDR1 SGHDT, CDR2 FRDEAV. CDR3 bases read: TGTGCCAGCAGTTCAGACAGGGGGAGGGAACAGTAC. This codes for CASSSDRGREQY. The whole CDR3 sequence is CASSSDRGREQYF.

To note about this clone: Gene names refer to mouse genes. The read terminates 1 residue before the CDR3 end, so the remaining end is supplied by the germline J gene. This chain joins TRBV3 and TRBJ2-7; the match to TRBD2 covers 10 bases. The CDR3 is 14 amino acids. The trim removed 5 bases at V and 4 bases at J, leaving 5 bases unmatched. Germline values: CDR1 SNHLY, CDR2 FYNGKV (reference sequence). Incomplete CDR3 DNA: TGTGCCAGCAGCCCTTGGACTGGGGGTTATGAACAGTAC. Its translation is CASSPWTGGYEQY. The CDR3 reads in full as CASSPWTGGYEQYF.

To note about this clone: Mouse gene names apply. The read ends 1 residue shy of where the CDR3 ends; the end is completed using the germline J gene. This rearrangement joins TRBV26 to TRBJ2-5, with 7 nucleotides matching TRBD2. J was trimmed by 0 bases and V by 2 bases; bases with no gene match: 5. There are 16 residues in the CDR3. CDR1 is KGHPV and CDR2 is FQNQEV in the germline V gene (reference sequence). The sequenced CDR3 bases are TGTGCCAGCAGTCTGGGTCTGGGGGTTAACCAAGACACCCAGTAC. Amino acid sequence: CASSLGLGVNQDTQY. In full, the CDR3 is CASSLGLGVNQDTQYF.

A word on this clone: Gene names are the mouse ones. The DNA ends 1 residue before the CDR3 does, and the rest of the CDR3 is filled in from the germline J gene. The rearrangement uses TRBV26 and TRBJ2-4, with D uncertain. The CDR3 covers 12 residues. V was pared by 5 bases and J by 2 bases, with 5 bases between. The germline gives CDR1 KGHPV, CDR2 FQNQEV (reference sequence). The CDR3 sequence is CASSSLQNTLYF. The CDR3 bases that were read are TGTGCCAGCAGTTCCCTTCAAAACACCTTGTAC.

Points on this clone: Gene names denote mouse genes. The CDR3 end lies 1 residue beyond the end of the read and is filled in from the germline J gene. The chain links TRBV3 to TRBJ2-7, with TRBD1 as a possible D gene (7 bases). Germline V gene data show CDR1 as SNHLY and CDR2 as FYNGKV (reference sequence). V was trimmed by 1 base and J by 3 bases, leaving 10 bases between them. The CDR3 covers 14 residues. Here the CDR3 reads CASSLVGGLYEQYF. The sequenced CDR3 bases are TGTGCCAGCAGCTTAGTAGGGGGCCTCTATGAACAGTAC.

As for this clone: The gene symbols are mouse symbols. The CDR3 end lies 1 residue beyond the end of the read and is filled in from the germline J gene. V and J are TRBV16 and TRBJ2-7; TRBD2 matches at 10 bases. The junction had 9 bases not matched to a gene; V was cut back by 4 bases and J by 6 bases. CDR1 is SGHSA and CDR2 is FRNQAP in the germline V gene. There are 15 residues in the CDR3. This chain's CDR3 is CASSSPPGGAREQYF. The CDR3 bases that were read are TGTGCAAGCAGCTCCCCTCCTGGGGGGGCGCGTGAACAGTAC.

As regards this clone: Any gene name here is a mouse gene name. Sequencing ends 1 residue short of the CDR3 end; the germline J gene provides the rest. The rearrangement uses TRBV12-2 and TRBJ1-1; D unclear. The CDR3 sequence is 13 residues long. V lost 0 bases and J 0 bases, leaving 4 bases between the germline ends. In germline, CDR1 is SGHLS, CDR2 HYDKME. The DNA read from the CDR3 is TGTGCCAGCTCTCTCCCGGCAAACACAGAAGTCTTC. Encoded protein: CASSLPANTEVF. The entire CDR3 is CASSLPANTEVFF.